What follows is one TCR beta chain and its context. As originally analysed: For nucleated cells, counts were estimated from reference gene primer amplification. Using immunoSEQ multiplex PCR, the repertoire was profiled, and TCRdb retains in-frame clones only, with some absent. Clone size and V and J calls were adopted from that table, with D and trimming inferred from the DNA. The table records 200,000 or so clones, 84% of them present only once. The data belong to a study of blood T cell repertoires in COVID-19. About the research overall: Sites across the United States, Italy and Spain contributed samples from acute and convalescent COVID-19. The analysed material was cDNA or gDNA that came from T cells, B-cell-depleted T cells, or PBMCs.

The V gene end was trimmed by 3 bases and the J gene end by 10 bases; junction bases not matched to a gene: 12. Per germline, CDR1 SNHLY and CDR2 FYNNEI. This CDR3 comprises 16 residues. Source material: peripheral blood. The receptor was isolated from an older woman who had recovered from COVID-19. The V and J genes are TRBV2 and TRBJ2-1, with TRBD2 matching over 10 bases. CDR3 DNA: TGTGCCAGCAGTGACGGTAGGCTAGCGGGGGTCGACGAGCAGTTCTTC. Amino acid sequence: CASSDGRLAGVDEQFF.